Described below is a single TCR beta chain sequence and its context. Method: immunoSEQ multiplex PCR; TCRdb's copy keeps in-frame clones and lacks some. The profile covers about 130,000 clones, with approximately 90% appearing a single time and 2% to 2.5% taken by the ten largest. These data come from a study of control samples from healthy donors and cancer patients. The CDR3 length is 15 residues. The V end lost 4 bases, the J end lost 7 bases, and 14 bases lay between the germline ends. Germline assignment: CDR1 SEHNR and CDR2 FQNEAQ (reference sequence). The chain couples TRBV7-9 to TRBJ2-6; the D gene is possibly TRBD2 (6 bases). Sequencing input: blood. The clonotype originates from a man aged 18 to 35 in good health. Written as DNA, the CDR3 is TGTGCCAGCAGCTCACTGGGGGGATCAGCCAACGTCCTGACTTTC. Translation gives CASSSLGGSANVLTF.